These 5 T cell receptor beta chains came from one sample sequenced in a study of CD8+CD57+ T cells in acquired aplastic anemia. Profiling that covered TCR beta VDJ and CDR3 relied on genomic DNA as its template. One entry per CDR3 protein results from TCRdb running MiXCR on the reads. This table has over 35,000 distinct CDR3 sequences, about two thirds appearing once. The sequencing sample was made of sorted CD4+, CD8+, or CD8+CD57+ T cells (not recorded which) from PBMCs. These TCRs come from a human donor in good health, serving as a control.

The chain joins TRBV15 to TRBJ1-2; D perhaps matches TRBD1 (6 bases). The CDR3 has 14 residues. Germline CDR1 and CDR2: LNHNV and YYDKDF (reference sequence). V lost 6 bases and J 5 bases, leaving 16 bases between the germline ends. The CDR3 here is CATRPSGDPYGYTF. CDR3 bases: TGTGCCACCAGACCCTCAGGGGACCCATATGGCTACACCTTC.

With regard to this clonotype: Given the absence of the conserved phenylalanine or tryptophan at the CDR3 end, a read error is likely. DNA of the CDR3: TGCGCCAGCAGCCATTACGGGGACCCGAACACTGAAGCTTTCCTT. It yields the protein CASSHYGDPNTEAFL. This rearrangement joins TRBV4-1 to TRBJ1-1, with a possible D match to TRBD1 (5 bases). CDR1 and CDR2 (germline): MGHRA, YSYEKL. V shed 3 bases and J shed 1 base, with 12 bases lying between them. The CDR3 is made up of 15 amino acids.

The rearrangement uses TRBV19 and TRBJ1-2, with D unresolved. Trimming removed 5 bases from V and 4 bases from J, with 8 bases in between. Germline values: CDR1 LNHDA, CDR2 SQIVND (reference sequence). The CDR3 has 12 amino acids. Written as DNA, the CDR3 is TGTGCCAGTAGTCCGTCATCCTATGGCTACACCTTC. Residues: CASSPSSYGYTF.

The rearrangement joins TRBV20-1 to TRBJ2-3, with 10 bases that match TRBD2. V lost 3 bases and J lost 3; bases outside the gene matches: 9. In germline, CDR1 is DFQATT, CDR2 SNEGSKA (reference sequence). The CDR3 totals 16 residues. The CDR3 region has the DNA TGCAGTGCTAGGGGAGCTAGCGGGGGTACTACAGATACGCAGTATTTT. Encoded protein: CSARGASGGTTDTQYF.

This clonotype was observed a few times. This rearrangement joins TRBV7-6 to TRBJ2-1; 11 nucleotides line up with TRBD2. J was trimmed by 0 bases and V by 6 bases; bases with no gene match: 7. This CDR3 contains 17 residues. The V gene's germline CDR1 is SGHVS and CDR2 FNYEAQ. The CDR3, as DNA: TGTGCCAGCAGTTGGGTAGCGGGGGGGAGCTCCTACAATGAGCAGTTCTTC. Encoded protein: CASSWVAGGSSYNEQFF.